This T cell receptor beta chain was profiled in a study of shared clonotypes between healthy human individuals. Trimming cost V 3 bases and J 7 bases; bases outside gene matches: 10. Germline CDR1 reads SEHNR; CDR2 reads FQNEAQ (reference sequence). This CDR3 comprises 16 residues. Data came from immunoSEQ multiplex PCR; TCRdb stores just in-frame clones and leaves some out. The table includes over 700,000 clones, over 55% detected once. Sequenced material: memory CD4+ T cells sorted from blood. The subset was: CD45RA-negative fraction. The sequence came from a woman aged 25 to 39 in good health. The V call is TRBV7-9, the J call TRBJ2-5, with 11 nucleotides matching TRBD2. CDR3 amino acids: CASSLRTSGHGGTQYF. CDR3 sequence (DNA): TGTGCCAGCAGCTTGAGGACTAGCGGGCATGGCGGGACCCAGTACTTC.